This T cell receptor beta chain emerged from a study of T cell repertoires in cytomegalovirus infection. The wider study: Through public TCR beta signatures, both CMV infection and matching HLA type were indicated.

TCRdb reprocessed the reads via MiXCR and lists one record per CDR3 protein. In the table there are some 500,000 distinct CDR3 sequences, 40% of which are singletons. This clonotype turned up a few times. The antigen is not known. The material was cultured PBMCs, obtained from culture after CMV antigen stimulation. This clonotype was sampled from a human donor in good health (CMV status not recorded). Some clones in this sample may be carry-over from other donors' samples.

The CDR3 nucleotides read TGTGCCAGCAGCCACTGGGGGGGGTCCAACTACGAGCAGTACTTC. Translation gives CASSHWGGSNYEQYF. The chain has TRBV7-8 and TRBJ2-7, with 7 bases that match TRBD2. The CDR3 spans 15 residues. V lost 5 bases to trimming and J lost 3 bases; unmatched junction nucleotides: 10. Germline V gene data show CDR1 as SGHVS and CDR2 as FQNEAQ.